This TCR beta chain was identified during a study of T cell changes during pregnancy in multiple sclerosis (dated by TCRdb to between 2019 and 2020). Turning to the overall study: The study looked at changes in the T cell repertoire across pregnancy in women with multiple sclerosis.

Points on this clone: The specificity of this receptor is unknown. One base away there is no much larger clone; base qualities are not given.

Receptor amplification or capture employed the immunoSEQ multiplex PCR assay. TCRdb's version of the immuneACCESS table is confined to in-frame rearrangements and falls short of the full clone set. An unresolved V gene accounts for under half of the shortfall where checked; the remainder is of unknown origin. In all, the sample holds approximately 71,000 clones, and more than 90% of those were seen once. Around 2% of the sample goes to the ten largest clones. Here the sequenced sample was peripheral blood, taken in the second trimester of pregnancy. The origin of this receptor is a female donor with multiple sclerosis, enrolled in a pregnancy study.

The CDR3 protein: CASSPLLGSGQETQYF. At the DNA level, the sequence is TGTGCCAGCAGTCCCCTATTGGGTAGCGGGCAAGAGACCCAGTACTTC. Here the chain combines TRBV28 and TRBJ2-5, with 7 bases aligning to TRBD2. The germline V gene encodes CDR1 MDHEN and CDR2 SYDVKM. V is pruned by 5 bases and J by 2 bases, leaving 11 bases of the junction without a gene match. The CDR3 sequence holds 16 residues, the cysteine and phenylalanine included. Kept here is only the CDR3 DNA, which spans 48 bases and is read in frame from base 1.